The clone carrying this T cell receptor beta chain was detected ten times or more. Its antigen is undetermined. RNA transcripts were the template for amplifying TCR beta CDR3 regions. The TCR CDR3 was amplified in a first-round RT-PCR using the HTBI primer set. TCRdb reprocessed the multiplex PCR reads via MiXCR and lists one record per CDR3 protein. This table has more than 75,000 distinct CDR3 sequences, around 52% appearing once. The data derive from a study of T cells in Graves' hyperthyroidism and ophthalmopathy. The wider study: Peripheral blood was drawn at first diagnosis, prior to all treatment. Whole-study findings and limits: Most expanded thyroid clonotypes above 0.001 recurred in blood.

Stable Graves' hyperthyroidism denoted no ophthalmopathy progression over 18 months. Specimen: blood. This clonotype was obtained from a woman aged 40 to 50 with Graves' hyperthyroidism.

The CDR3 bases are TGTGCCAGCAGTCCCATCCGGGACCTAAGGAGCTACACCTTC. Encoded protein: CASSPIRDLRSYTF. The genes are TRBV12-3 or TRBV12-4 and TRBJ1-2; a weak D match, TRBD1 (5 bases). V lost 5 bases, J lost 9 bases, and 19 bases lay in between. The CDR3 consists of 14 residues.